The next 4 T cell receptor beta chains were all read from a single sample in a study of CD8 T cells in ankylosing spondylitis. TCRdb processed the 5' RACE reads anew with MiXCR; each CDR3 protein has one entry. Of some 200,000 distinct CDR3 sequences listed, roughly 18% are singletons. Sequenced: blood, either unsorted or a sorted T cell fraction (not recorded which). The receptors stem from a male donor aged 10-35 years with ankylosing spondylitis or in good health (not recorded which).

This clonotype was recorded many times. V and J are TRBV6-2 or TRBV6-3 and TRBJ2-2; tentatively, D is TRBD2 (5 bases). Trimming stripped 2 bases from V and 8 bases from J, with 15 bases between. There are 15 residues in the CDR3. CDR1 and CDR2 (germline): MNHEY, SVGEGT. In DNA, the CDR3 is TGTGCCAGCAGTTACGCGGACTTACTCTCTGGGGAGCTGTTTTTT. Amino acid sequence: CASSYADLLSGELFF.

This clonotype was observed at least ten times. The V call is TRBV28, the J call TRBJ1-1; unclear D gene. V shed 8 bases and J shed 1 base, with 8 bases lying between them. CDR3 length equals 12 residues. Germline lookup yields CDR1 MDHEN and CDR2 SYDVKM. This chain's CDR3 is CASRTANTEAFF. The CDR3 region has the DNA TGTGCCAGCCGAACAGCGAACACTGAAGCTTTCTTT.

The chain joins TRBV7-2 to TRBJ2-3; D is ambiguous. Germline loops: CDR1 SGHTA, CDR2 FQGNSA. The CDR3 runs to 14 residues. V dropped 4 bases and J dropped 1 base, with 9 bases sitting between them. In DNA, the CDR3 is TGTGCCAGCAGCTCCCTTAGGGGCACAGATACGCAGTATTTT. Its protein is CASSSLRGTDTQYF.

This clonotype appeared once. The V call is TRBV5-6, the J call TRBJ2-5; 11 positions agree with TRBD2. V was pared by 2 bases and J by 2 bases, with 2 bases of the junction left unmatched. Germline CDR1 reads SGHDT; CDR2 reads YYEEEE. This CDR3 contains 15 residues. CDR3 nucleotides: TGTGCCAGCAGCTTCGGACTAGCGGGTCAAGAGACCCAGTACTTC. Its translation: CASSFGLAGQETQYF. The complete variable domain, with remaining parts taken from reference TRBV5-6 and TRBJ2-5, reads DAGVTQSPTHLIKTRGQQVTLRCSPKSGHDTVSWYQQALGQGPQFIFQYYEEEERQRGNFPDRFSGHQFPNYSSELNVNALLLGDSALYLCASSFGLAGQETQYFGPGTRLLVL.